This T cell receptor (beta chain) is drawn from a study of T cell responses to AZD1222 COVID-19 vaccine. Profiling relied on immunoSEQ multiplex PCR, and the TCRdb table lists in-frame clones only, not all of them. The sample lists some 100,000 clones, about 86% occurring once. About this clone itself: Antigen specificity is unknown.

Study-wide findings and caveats: The donors showed a predominance of white British ancestry and of females, with possible underestimation of clonal diversity. Breadth and depth of Spike-specific TCRs rose after two AZD1222 doses.

This TCR was recovered from an adult in good health. Sequenced here: peripheral blood, sampled on day 0 of AZD1222 vaccination.

The CDR3 sequence: CATSPLTGSNQPQHF. For the CDR3, the DNA is TGTGCCACCAGCCCCTTGACAGGGTCGAATCAGCCCCAGCATTTT. The rearrangement uses TRBV15 and TRBJ1-5, with 7 nucleotides matching TRBD1. Germline V gives CDR1 LNHNV, CDR2 YYDKDF (reference sequence). With V trimmed by 5 bases and J by 4 bases, 8 bases remained unmatched. The CDR3 loop spans 15 amino acids.